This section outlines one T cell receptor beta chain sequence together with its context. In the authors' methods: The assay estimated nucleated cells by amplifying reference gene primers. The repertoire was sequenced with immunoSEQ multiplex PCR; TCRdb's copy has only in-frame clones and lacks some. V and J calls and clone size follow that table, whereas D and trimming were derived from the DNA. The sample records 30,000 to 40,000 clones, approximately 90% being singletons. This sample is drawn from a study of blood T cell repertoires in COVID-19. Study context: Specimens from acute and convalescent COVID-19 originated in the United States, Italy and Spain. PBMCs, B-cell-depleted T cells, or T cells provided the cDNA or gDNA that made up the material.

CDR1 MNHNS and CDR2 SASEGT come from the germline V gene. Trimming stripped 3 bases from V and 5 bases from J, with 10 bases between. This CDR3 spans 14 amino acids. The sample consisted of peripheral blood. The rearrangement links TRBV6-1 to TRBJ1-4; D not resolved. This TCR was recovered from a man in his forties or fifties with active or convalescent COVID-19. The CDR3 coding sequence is TGTGCCAGCAGTGACGACTGGGAGAATGAAAAACTGTTTTTT. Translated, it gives CASSDDWENEKLFF.